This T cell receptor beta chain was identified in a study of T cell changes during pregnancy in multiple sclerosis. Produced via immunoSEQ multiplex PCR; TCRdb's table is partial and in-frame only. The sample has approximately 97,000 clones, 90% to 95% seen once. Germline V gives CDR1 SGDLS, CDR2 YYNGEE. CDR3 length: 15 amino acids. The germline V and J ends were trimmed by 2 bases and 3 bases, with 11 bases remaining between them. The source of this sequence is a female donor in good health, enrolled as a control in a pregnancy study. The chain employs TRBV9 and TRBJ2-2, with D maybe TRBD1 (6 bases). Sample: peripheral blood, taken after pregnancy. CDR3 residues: CASSVQGRDTGELFF. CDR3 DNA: TGTGCCAGCAGCGTCCAGGGGCGGGACACCGGGGAGCTGTTTTTT.